The rows below give T cell receptor beta chains drawn from one sample of a study of cytomegalovirus exposure and HLA in healthy donors. Data came from immunoSEQ multiplex PCR; TCRdb stores just in-frame clones and leaves some out. Altogether over 150,000 clones are present, roughly 80% being singletons, with the ten largest covering 4.3%. The sample was PBMCs. Receptor source: a man aged 35 to 55 in good health and CMV-seronegative. Both conserved end residues are part of each CDR3. The order of the fields is D gene, clone size, V gene, J gene, CDR3 DNA, CDR3 protein. A D gene is named only where the DNA matches it firmly. A clone size is listed for some rows: how often the clone was seen (once, few, many), or a class if it is expanded.

>TRBD2|.|TRBV5-4|TRBJ2-1
TGTGCCAGCACGCTAGCGGGGGTTTGGGATGAGCAGTTCTTC
CASTLAGVWDEQFF
>TRBD1|.|TRBV7-9|TRBJ2-1
TGTGCCAGCAGCTTACTGGGGACAGGGGCTGAGCAGTTCTTC
CASSLLGTGAEQFF
>TRBD1|.|TRBV9|TRBJ2-7
TGTGCCAGCAGCGAGGGGGCCCTAGCCTACGAGCAGTACTTC
CASSEGALAYEQYF
>.|.|TRBV9|TRBJ2-1
TGTGCCAGCAGCGTAAGTAGCACCAATGAGCAGTTCTTC
CASSVSSTNEQFF
>.|once|TRBV29-1|TRBJ1-1
TGCAGCGCTAATCGACAGTTTGGCACTGAAGCTTTCTTT
CSANRQFGTEAFF
>TRBD2|.|TRBV18|TRBJ2-4
TGTGCCAGCTCACCACCTATGACTAGCGGGGGGGCAAGAAACATTCAGTACTTC
CASSPPMTSGGARNIQYF
>.|.|TRBV5-1|TRBJ2-3
TGCGCCAGCAGCCTATCCGCCACAGATACGCAGTATTTT
CASSLSATDTQYF
>.|few|TRBV7-3|TRBJ1-1
TGTGCCAGCAGCCCTTCATCAGTCCTTGGCACTGAAGCTTTCTTT
CASSPSSVLGTEAFF
>.|.|TRBV29-1|TRBJ2-2
TGCAGCGTTTGGCAGGGAGGCACCGGGGAGCTGTTTTTT
CSVWQGGTGELFF
>.|.|TRBV27|TRBJ1-2
TGTGCCAGCACCCACGGACATAACTATGGCTACACCTTC
CASTHGHNYGYTF
>TRBD2|once|TRBV5-5|TRBJ2-3
TGTGCCAGCAGCCCCCTGGGAGGGCGGGTCCCAGATACGCAGTATTTT
CASSPLGGRVPDTQYF
>TRBD1|.|TRBV5-1|TRBJ2-2
TGCGCCAGCAGTGCCAGGGGGCCTAACACCGGGGAGCTGTTTTTT
CASSARGPNTGELFF
>.|once|TRBV6-6|TRBJ1-1
TGTGCCGGCGGGGGGCTAACTGAAGCTTTCTTT
CAGGGLTEAFF
>.|.|TRBV7-9|TRBJ2-7
TGTGCCAGCAGCTTATCGGGAGACTTCGCCGAGCAGTACTTC
CASSLSGDFAEQYF
>TRBD2|.|TRBV10-1|TRBJ2-5
TGCGCCAGCATTACTGGGTGGGGGGGGGAGACCCAGTACTTC
CASITGWGGETQYF
>.|.|TRBV30|TRBJ1-6
TGTGCCTGGAGTCTGGGCGCGGGTAATTCACCCCTCCACTTT
CAWSLGAGNSPLHF
>TRBD2|.|TRBV7-2|TRBJ2-1
TGTGCCAGCAGCCGACTAGCGGGGGTTGATGAGCAGTTCTTC
CASSRLAGVDEQFF
>TRBD2|.|TRBV5-1|TRBJ2-3
TGCGCCAGCAGCTTCGGGGGGGCCGCAGATACGCAGTATTTT
CASSFGGAADTQYF
>.|.|TRBV10-3|TRBJ1-5
TGTGCCAGCAGGGTAGGGGAGGGGGAAAGGAGTCAGCCCCAGCATTTT
CASRVGEGERSQPQHF
>.|.|TRBV10-3|TRBJ1-2
TGTGCCATCAACGAGAAGACAGCTAACTATGGTTACACCTTC
CAINEKTANYGYTF
>TRBD1|.|TRBV5-1|TRBJ1-4
TGCGCCAGCAGTGAAGGGACAGGGCGTCAGAGTGAAAAACTGTTTTTT
CASSEGTGRQSEKLFF
>.|once|TRBV7-9|TRBJ2-7
TGTGCCAGCAGCTCTCTCGCCACAAATAAGGGAGAATTC
CASSSLATNKGEF
>.|.|TRBV5-1|TRBJ1-6
TGCGCCAGCAGCCCGGGGGAGTTTAATTCACCCCTCCACTTT
CASSPGEFNSPLHF
>.|few|TRBV27|TRBJ2-3
TGTGCCAGCAGTTACCGGGCAGGGCTGAACACAGATACGCAGTATTTT
CASSYRAGLNTDTQYF
>TRBD1|.|TRBV11-2|TRBJ1-4
TGTGCCAGCAGCCGCCGGGACAGGGGGGGTGAAAAACTGTTTTTT
CASSRRDRGGEKLFF
>TRBD1|.|TRBV5-1|TRBJ1-1
TGCGCCAGCAGCTTAACGGGACAGCTGAACACTGAAGCTTTCTTT
CASSLTGQLNTEAFF
>TRBD2|.|TRBV5-6|TRBJ2-7
TGTGCCAGCAGCAGGGGGGGACTAGCGGGCTACGAGCAGTACTTC
CASSRGGLAGYEQYF